This T cell receptor beta chain comes out of a study of shared clonotypes between healthy human individuals. Losses at the gene ends were 1 base for V and 0 bases for J; bases not matched to a gene: 9. This CDR3 comprises 18 residues. Germline V gene data show CDR1 as MGHRA and CDR2 as YSYEKL. Clones were read by immunoSEQ multiplex PCR, and TCRdb kept only the in-frame ones, dropping some. The sample yields around 1.1 million clones, around three quarters seen once. This clone has a handful of counts. The target antigen is unknown. General study findings and limits: A handful of donors held around 5% of naive CD4 clonotypes in common. What limited the represented genetic and exposure-history diversity was the small number of donors. Larger estimated richness was generally recorded for naive subsets relative to memory subsets.

The chain couples TRBV4-1 to TRBJ2-3, with TRBD2 matching 8 bases. The sample taken for sequencing was memory CD4+ T cells from PBMCs. The subset was: CD45RA-negative fraction. The TCR comes from a man between 18 and 35 years old in good health. Some clones in this sample may be carry-over from other donors' samples. CDR3 nucleotides: TGCGCCAGCAGCCAAGTTGGACCGGGACTAGGGAGCACAGATACGCAGTATTTT. It translates to CASSQVGPGLGSTDTQYF.